What follows are 2 T cell receptor beta chains derived from one specimen sequenced in a study of Ad26.COV2.S vaccination and SARS-CoV-2 variants. Treatment here: around 19 received Ad26.COV2.S at low or high dose, single or two shots; about 5 received placebo; per-sample allocation not given. Specimen acquisition occurred on day 63 following the initial vaccine or placebo injection. The method was immunoSEQ multiplex PCR; TCRdb's version includes in-frame clones alone and lacks a portion of them. The data contain about 390,000 clones, about 90% of them singletons. The sample here was peripheral blood, taken in a trial of Ad26.COV2.S vaccine versus placebo. The receptors stem from a person aged 18 to 59 who received the Ad26.COV2.S COVID-19 vaccine or a placebo.

V is TRBV29-1 and J is TRBJ2-5; unclear D gene. V lost 1 base and J lost 2, with 14 bases in between. Germline V gene sequence: CDR1 SQVTM, CDR2 ANQGSEA. The CDR3 loop spans 15 amino acids. The CDR3 nucleotides are TGCAGCGTTGAAGTGAATGGCGCCCGTCAAGAGACCCAGTACTTC. As protein: CSVEVNGARQETQYF.

The gene calls are TRBV5-5 and TRBJ2-3; D may correspond to TRBD1 or TRBD2 (6 bases each). Germline V gene data show CDR1 as SGHKS and CDR2 as YYEKEE (reference sequence). Trimming took 4 bases from V and 10 from J, leaving 22 bases between them. CDR3 length equals 15 residues. This CDR3 is CASSELRVVGGAQYF. In DNA, the CDR3 is TGTGCCAGCAGCGAGCTCCGAGTGGTGGGGGGCGCGCAGTATTTT.